The 15 T cell receptor beta chains below all came from one sample that was sequenced in a study of cytomegalovirus exposure and HLA in healthy donors. The PCR employed 60 Vbeta primers together with 13 Jbeta primers. Data came from immunoSEQ multiplex PCR; TCRdb stores just in-frame clones and leaves some out. This sample yields about 91,000 clones, of which 55% to 80% are seen a single time; over 1% belongs to the top ten. The sample taken for sequencing was PBMCs. The receptors shown here come from a female donor in good health and CMV-seronegative.

The V call is TRBV11-2, the J call TRBJ1-2, with D maybe TRBD1 (6 bases). The V and J ends lost 5 bases and 4 bases respectively, with 11 bases between them. Per germline, CDR1 SGHAT and CDR2 FQNNGV. CDR3 length: 13 residues. Here the CDR3 DNA reads TGTGCCAGCAGCCCTACGACAGGCTATGGCTACACCTTC. Translation: CASSPTTGYGYTF.

The rearrangement links TRBV6-1 to TRBJ2-6, with no clear D. This CDR3 contains 16 residues. Trimming shortened V by 0 bases and J by 0 bases, and 6 bases separated the two germline ends. Germline V lookup: CDR1 MNHNS, CDR2 SASEGT. CDR3 sequence reads: CASSEAMASGANVLTF. The CDR3 DNA follows: TGTGCCAGCAGTGAAGCGATGGCCTCTGGGGCCAACGTCCTGACTTTC.

The chain uses TRBV7-9 and TRBJ1-1; 11 bases line up with TRBD1. This CDR3 has 15 residues. The V segment lost 5 bases and the J segment 8 bases; nucleotides outside the gene matches: 10. The germline gives CDR1 SEHNR, CDR2 FQNEAQ (reference sequence). The CDR3 region is CASSRQPGQGDEAFF. The CDR3 DNA reads as TGTGCCAGCAGCAGACAACCGGGACAGGGGGACGAAGCTTTCTTT.

The V gene is TRBV4-1, the J gene TRBJ2-7; D possibly corresponds to TRBD1 (6 bases). The CDR3 consists of 12 residues. V was cut by 7 bases and J by 3 bases, with 10 bases left in between. Germline V gene lookup returns CDR1 MGHRA and CDR2 YSYEKL. CDR3 loop: CASTAGVYEQYF. CDR3 sequence (DNA): TGCGCCAGCACAGCAGGGGTCTACGAGCAGTACTTC.

The rearrangement uses TRBV15 and TRBJ2-4; 9 bases agree with TRBD2. The V segment lost 5 bases and the J segment 0 bases; nucleotides outside the gene matches: 5. This CDR3 contains 16 residues. From germline, CDR1 is LNHNV and CDR2 YYDKDF (reference sequence). The DNA of the CDR3 is TGTGCCACCAGCCCCAGACTAGCGGAAGCCAAAAACATTCAGTACTTC. This encodes CATSPRLAEAKNIQYF.

The chain links TRBV19 to TRBJ1-1; maybe TRBD1 (5 bases). This CDR3 is 14 amino acids long. Germline CDR1 and CDR2: LNHDA and SQIVND (reference sequence). The V and J ends lost 5 bases and 0 bases respectively, with 10 bases between them. The CDR3 protein is CASSQGALNTEAFF. The DNA for the CDR3 is TGTGCCAGTAGTCAAGGGGCGTTGAACACTGAAGCTTTCTTT. The entire variable domain, with the rest obtained from reference TRBV19 and TRBJ1-1, is as follows: DGGITQSPKYLFRKEGQNVTLSCEQNLNHDAMYWYRQDPGQGLRLIYYSQIVNDFQKGDIAEGYSVSREKKESFPLTVTSAQKNPTAFYLCASSQGALNTEAFFGQGTRLTVV.

This sequence joins TRBV7-8 and TRBJ1-5, with D possibly being TRBD1 (5 bases). Trimming left V 2 bases short and J 5 bases short, with 7 bases between. Germline-derived CDR1 and CDR2 are SGHVS and FQNEAQ. The CDR3 covers 13 residues. The CDR3 reads CASSLSGDQPQHF. CDR3 coding DNA: TGTGCCAGCAGCTTATCGGGGGATCAGCCCCAGCATTTT.

This chain uses TRBV14 with TRBJ1-6; D is undetermined. V dropped 3 bases and J dropped 9 bases, with 12 bases sitting between them. The CDR3 contains 14 residues. Germline CDR1 and CDR2: SGHDN and FVKESK. CDR3 sequence: CASSQGRNISPLHF. CDR3 in DNA: TGTGCCAGCAGCCAGGGGAGAAATATTTCACCCCTCCACTTT.

This clone was recorded a few times. Other DNA sequences in this sample translate to the same CDR3. The chain combines TRBV5-4 with TRBJ2-7; 8 bases line up with TRBD1. The trim removed 4 bases at V and 5 bases at J, leaving 5 bases unmatched. The CDR3 is 13 residues long. Germline CDR1 SGHNT, CDR2 YYREEE (reference sequence). CDR3 residues: CASSRQGSDEQYF. The CDR3, as DNA: TGTGCCAGCAGCCGACAGGGGTCCGACGAGCAGTACTTC. The entire variable domain, with the rest obtained from reference TRBV5-4 and TRBJ2-7, is as follows: ETGVTQSPTHLIKTRGQQVTLRCSSQSGHNTVSWYQQALGQGPQFIFQYYREEENGRGNFPPRFSGLQFPNYSSELNVNALELDDSALYLCASSRQGSDEQYFGPGTRLTVT.

The chain is built from TRBV4-3 and TRBJ1-1; possible D gene TRBD1, 6 bases. This CDR3 has 14 residues. Per germline, CDR1 LGHNA and CDR2 YSLEER. V lost 4 bases, J lost 7 bases, and 16 bases lay in between. The CDR3 region is CASSPQGLGGEAFF. Written as DNA, the CDR3 is TGCGCCAGCAGCCCTCAGGGGCTTGGAGGTGAAGCTTTCTTT.

CDR3 coding DNA: TGCGCCAGCAGCCAAGAGGTTAGTCTCGTCACCGGGGAGCTGTTTTTT. It encodes CASSQEVSLVTGELFF. This chain connects TRBV4-1 to TRBJ2-2; D is ambiguous. CDR3 length: 16 amino acids. The V end lost 0 bases, the J end lost 4 bases, and 12 bases lay between the germline ends. Germline CDR1 reads MGHRA; CDR2 reads YSYEKL.

The J gene is TRBJ2-3, the V gene TRBV7-9, with 8 positions matching TRBD2. The CDR3 spans 17 residues. Germline V gives CDR1 SEHNR, CDR2 FQNEAQ (reference sequence). V lost 6 bases, J lost 0 bases, and 11 bases stayed unmatched. CDR3 residues: CASSARRPSGSTDTQYF. For the CDR3, the DNA is TGTGCCAGCAGTGCCCGCCGGCCTAGCGGGAGCACAGATACGCAGTATTTT. Looking up the rest from reference TRBV7-9 and TRBJ2-3 gives the full variable domain: DTGVSQNPRHKITKRGQNVTFRCDPISEHNRLYWYRQTLGQGPEFLTYFQNEAQLEKSRLLSDRFSAERPKGSFSTLEIQRTEQGDSAMYLCASSARRPSGSTDTQYFGPGTRLTVL.

This chain joins TRBV27 and TRBJ1-4; D call uncertain. Per the germline V gene, CDR1 is MNHEY and CDR2 is SMNVEV (reference sequence). This CDR3 comprises 15 residues. Trimming took off 5 bases at V and 5 bases at J, with 15 bases between the two ends. The CDR3 DNA follows: TGTGCCAGCAGTCTGCTTGCAGGTCAAAATGAAAAACTGTTTTTT. Translation: CASSLLAGQNEKLFF.

The chain combines TRBV27 with TRBJ1-1; no clear D. This CDR3 spans 14 amino acids. The germline V gene has CDR1 MNHEY and CDR2 SMNVEV (reference sequence). Trimming removed 3 bases at V and 6 bases at J, with 14 bases between. Written as DNA, the CDR3 is TGTGCCAGCAGTTTGAGACTAAGGGTCGCTGAAGCTTTCTTT. Translation gives CASSLRLRVAEAFF.

This chain links TRBV6-5 with TRBJ2-7, with 7 bases fitting TRBD1. Trimming took 2 bases from V and 1 from J; bases not matched to a gene: 8. CDR3 length: 16 amino acids. Looked up from germline, CDR1 is MNHEY and CDR2 is SVGAGI. DNA for the CDR3: TGTGCCAGCAGTTACGCGAGGACAGGCGGATCCTACGAGCAGTACTTC. This gives the protein CASSYARTGGSYEQYF.